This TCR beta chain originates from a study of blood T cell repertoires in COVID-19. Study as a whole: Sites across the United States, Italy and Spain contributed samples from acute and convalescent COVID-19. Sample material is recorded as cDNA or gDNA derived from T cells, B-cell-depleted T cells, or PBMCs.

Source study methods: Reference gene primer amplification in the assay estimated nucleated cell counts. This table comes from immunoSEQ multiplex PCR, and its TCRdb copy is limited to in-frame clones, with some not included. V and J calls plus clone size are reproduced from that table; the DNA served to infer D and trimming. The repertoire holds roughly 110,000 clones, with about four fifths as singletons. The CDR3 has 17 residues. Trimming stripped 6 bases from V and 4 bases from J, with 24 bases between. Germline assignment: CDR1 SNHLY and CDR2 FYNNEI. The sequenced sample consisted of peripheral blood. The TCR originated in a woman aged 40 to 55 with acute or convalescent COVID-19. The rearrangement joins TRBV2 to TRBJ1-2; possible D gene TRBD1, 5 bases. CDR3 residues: CASRRVQVTVGFYGYTF. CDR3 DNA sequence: TGTGCCAGCAGACGGGTGCAAGTGACAGTGGGGTTCTATGGCTACACCTTC.